This T cell receptor (beta chain) was obtained from a study of PD-1 blockade in classical Hodgkin lymphoma. Study background: Nivolumab dosed at 3 mg/kg went to patients intravenously every 2 weeks.

Overall study results and limits: Newly diagnosed patients had baseline TCR diversity that was reportedly lower than that of healthy donors. Patients newly diagnosed and complete responders had comparable baseline diversity.

The table came from immunoSEQ multiplex PCR; TCRdb's copy has only in-frame clones and leaves some out. The sample contains about 13,000 clones, more than 85% of which appear only once. Each of the patients experienced relapse following autologous stem cell transplantation, and their brentuximab vedotin exposure differed. Patients' outcomes at their best amounted to complete response, partial response or progressive disease. The CDR3 extends over 15 amino acids. From germline, CDR1 is MRHNA and CDR2 SNTAGT. V was pared by 6 bases and J by 0 bases, with 13 bases between. A word on this clone: Its antigen is unidentified.

The receptor comes from a human donor with classical Hodgkin lymphoma. The chain has TRBV6-4 and TRBJ2-3, with D possibly matching TRBD2 (7 bases). Sequenced here: peripheral blood mononuclear cells (PBMCs), sampled at baseline. This chain's CDR3 is CASSAGALSTDTQYF. CDR3 bases: TGTGCCAGCAGCGCGGGGGCCCTAAGCACAGATACGCAGTATTTT.